Included here is one T cell receptor beta chain sequence, with context. Germline V CDR1 and CDR2: LNHDA, SQIVND (reference sequence). The CDR3 extends over 16 amino acids. Trimming removed 6 bases from V and 0 bases from J; junction bases left unmatched: 8. This sample stems from a study of blood T cell repertoires in COVID-19. In the study's own analysis: Amplification with reference gene primers provided the estimates of nucleated cell counts. The data were produced by immunoSEQ multiplex PCR, yet TCRdb's version contains in-frame clones alone and is incomplete. V, J and clone size are those of that table, while D and trimming were read from the DNA. The sample shows hundreds of thousands of clones, around 90% of them seen only once.

The genes are TRBV19 and TRBJ2-1; 7 nucleotides agree with TRBD1. The sequencing input was peripheral blood. The receptor was derived from a woman in her forties with COVID-19, enrolled during active disease. CDR3 in DNA: TGTGCCAGTAGATCAGACAGGGCAGACTCCTACAATGAGCAGTTCTTC. Its translation is CASRSDRADSYNEQFF.